These T cell receptor beta chains were read from a single sample in a study of high-grade serous ovarian cancer treatment subgroups. TCRdb's table, derived via immunoSEQ multiplex PCR, lists solely in-frame clones and lacks some. The sample yields 4,500 to 5,000 clones, about three quarters seen once. The sample comprised tumor tissue. The receptor set was obtained from a human donor with high-grade serous ovarian cancer. CDR3s include the opening cysteine and the closing phenylalanine or tryptophan. Each record gives: V gene, clone size, J gene, D gene, CDR3 protein, CDR3 DNA. A D gene is named only where the DNA matches it firmly. Clone size appears in some rows only: once, few, many, or a class for an expanded clone.

v_gene: TRBV7-2; abundance: .; j_gene: TRBJ2-2; d_gene: .; CDR3aa: CASSLQLNTGELFF; CDR3nt: TGTGCCAGCAGCTTACAACTGAACACCGGGGAGCTGTTTTTT
v_gene: TRBV19; abundance: .; j_gene: TRBJ1-5; d_gene: .; CDR3aa: CASSIGAGAAGPQHF; CDR3nt: TGTGCCAGTAGTATAGGAGCCGGGGCCGCGGGTCCCCAGCATTTT
v_gene: TRBV2; abundance: few; j_gene: TRBJ1-1; d_gene: TRBD1; CDR3aa: CASSSMGQGNTEAFF; CDR3nt: TGTGCCAGCAGTTCCATGGGACAGGGGAACACTGAAGCTTTCTTT
v_gene: TRBV6-6; abundance: .; j_gene: TRBJ1-1; d_gene: TRBD1; CDR3aa: CASSYSGQEKAFF; CDR3nt: TGTGCCAGCAGTTACTCGGGACAGGAGAAAGCTTTCTTT
v_gene: TRBV11-2; abundance: .; j_gene: TRBJ2-3; d_gene: .; CDR3aa: CASSPPGTDTQYF; CDR3nt: TGTGCCAGCAGCCCCCCGGGCACAGATACGCAGTATTTT
v_gene: TRBV6-1; abundance: few; j_gene: TRBJ1-5; d_gene: TRBD1; CDR3aa: CASSETGTANQPQHF; CDR3nt: TGTGCCAGCAGTGAGACCGGGACAGCCAATCAGCCCCAGCATTTT
v_gene: TRBV9; abundance: .; j_gene: TRBJ2-3; d_gene: .; CDR3aa: CASSVARSTSTDTQYF; CDR3nt: TGTGCCAGCAGCGTAGCGCGGTCCACTAGCACAGATACGCAGTATTTT
v_gene: TRBV5-3; abundance: .; j_gene: TRBJ1-5; d_gene: .; CDR3aa: CARSLDRTAYSNQPQHF; CDR3nt: TGTGCCAGAAGCTTGGATAGGACAGCCTATAGCAATCAGCCCCAGCATTTT
v_gene: TRBV11-2; abundance: .; j_gene: TRBJ1-1; d_gene: .; CDR3aa: CASSQISGTNTEAFF; CDR3nt: TGTGCCAGCAGCCAAATCTCCGGGACAAACACTGAAGCTTTCTTT
v_gene: TRBV7-3; abundance: .; j_gene: TRBJ1-2; d_gene: TRBD1; CDR3aa: CASSDRDRQLFGYTF; CDR3nt: TGTGCCAGCAGCGACCGGGACAGGCAACTATTTGGCTACACCTTC
v_gene: TRBV6-1; abundance: .; j_gene: TRBJ1-2; d_gene: TRBD1; CDR3aa: CASSRQGGYTF; CDR3nt: TGTGCCAGCAGTCGACAGGGTGGCTACACCTTC
v_gene: TRBV9; abundance: .; j_gene: TRBJ2-1; d_gene: TRBD1; CDR3aa: CASSTPGQGSYNEQFF; CDR3nt: TGTGCCAGCAGCACACCAGGACAGGGGTCCTACAATGAGCAGTTCTTC
v_gene: TRBV7-3; abundance: .; j_gene: TRBJ2-1; d_gene: TRBD2; CDR3aa: CASSLAASGGAVYNEQFF; CDR3nt: TGTGCCAGCAGCTTAGCGGCTAGCGGGGGGGCGGTCTACAATGAGCAGTTCTTC
v_gene: TRBV20-1; abundance: .; j_gene: TRBJ1-2; d_gene: .; CDR3aa: CSARFRHGYTF; CDR3nt: TGCAGTGCTAGATTTAGGCATGGCTACACCTTC
v_gene: TRBV30; abundance: .; j_gene: TRBJ1-6; d_gene: .; CDR3aa: CAWSLAGQSSYNSPLHF; CDR3nt: TGTGCCTGGAGTTTGGCGGGCCAGAGCTCCTATAATTCACCCCTCCACTTT
v_gene: TRBV6-6; abundance: .; j_gene: TRBJ1-1; d_gene: .; CDR3aa: CASSLGRDVTEAFF; CDR3nt: TGTGCCAGCAGTTTGGGCAGGGATGTCACTGAAGCTTTCTTT
v_gene: TRBV16; abundance: .; j_gene: TRBJ1-1; d_gene: TRBD1; CDR3aa: CASSQSVSAGGNTEAFF; CDR3nt: TGTGCCAGCAGCCAATCGGTCTCGGCAGGGGGGAACACTGAAGCTTTCTTT
v_gene: TRBV5-4; abundance: .; j_gene: TRBJ2-3; d_gene: TRBD2; CDR3aa: CASKKGGGAIDTQYF; CDR3nt: TGTGCCAGCAAAAAGGGCGGGGGGGCCATAGATACGCAGTATTTT
v_gene: TRBV7-6; abundance: .; j_gene: TRBJ1-2; d_gene: .; CDR3aa: CASSSRTNYGYTF; CDR3nt: TGTGCCAGCAGCTCCAGAACCAACTATGGCTACACCTTC
v_gene: TRBV2; abundance: .; j_gene: TRBJ1-1; d_gene: .; CDR3aa: CASSEASLNTEAFF; CDR3nt: TGTGCCAGCAGTGAAGCTTCACTGAACACTGAAGCTTTCTTT
v_gene: TRBV29-1; abundance: few; j_gene: TRBJ2-7; d_gene: .; CDR3aa: CSVGESSYEQYF; CDR3nt: TGCAGCGTTGGAGAGAGCTCCTACGAGCAGTACTTC
v_gene: TRBV4-2; abundance: .; j_gene: TRBJ2-5; d_gene: TRBD1; CDR3aa: CASSPRTGRETQYF; CDR3nt: TGTGCCAGCAGTCCCCGGACAGGGAGAGAGACCCAGTACTTC
v_gene: TRBV7-8; abundance: .; j_gene: TRBJ2-1; d_gene: .; CDR3aa: CASSSNRDNNEQFF; CDR3nt: TGTGCCAGCAGCTCAAACAGGGATAACAATGAGCAGTTCTTC
v_gene: TRBV19; abundance: .; j_gene: TRBJ2-1; d_gene: .; CDR3aa: CASSIGVLEHNEQFF; CDR3nt: TGTGCCAGTAGTATAGGCGTACTAGAACACAATGAGCAGTTCTTC
v_gene: TRBV6-1; abundance: .; j_gene: TRBJ1-1; d_gene: .; CDR3aa: CASSSGRQNTEAFF; CDR3nt: TGTGCCAGCAGTTCGGGACGACAGAACACTGAAGCTTTCTTT
v_gene: TRBV2; abundance: few; j_gene: TRBJ1-1; d_gene: .; CDR3aa: CASSDPTTGSLTEAFF; CDR3nt: TGTGCCAGCAGTGACCCTACGACAGGCAGTTTAACTGAAGCTTTCTTT
v_gene: TRBV4-2; abundance: .; j_gene: TRBJ2-1; d_gene: TRBD2; CDR3aa: CASSQEDGGARNEQFF; CDR3nt: TGTGCCAGCAGCCAAGAAGACGGGGGGGCGAGGAATGAGCAGTTCTTC
v_gene: TRBV11-2; abundance: .; j_gene: TRBJ2-5; d_gene: .; CDR3aa: CASSRGAQETQYF; CDR3nt: TGTGCCAGCAGCAGGGGGGCCCAAGAGACCCAGTACTTC